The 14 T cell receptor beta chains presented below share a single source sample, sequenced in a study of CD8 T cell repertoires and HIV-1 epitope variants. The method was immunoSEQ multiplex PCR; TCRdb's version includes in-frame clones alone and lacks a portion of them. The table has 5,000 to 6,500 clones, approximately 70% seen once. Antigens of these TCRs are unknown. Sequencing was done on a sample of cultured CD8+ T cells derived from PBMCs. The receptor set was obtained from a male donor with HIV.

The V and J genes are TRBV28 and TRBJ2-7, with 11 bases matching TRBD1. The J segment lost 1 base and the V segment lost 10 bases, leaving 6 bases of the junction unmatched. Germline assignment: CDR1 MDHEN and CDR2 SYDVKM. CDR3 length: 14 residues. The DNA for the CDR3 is TGTGCCATCTCGGACAGGGGGCTTTCCTACGAGCAGTACTTC. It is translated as CAISDRGLSYEQYF.

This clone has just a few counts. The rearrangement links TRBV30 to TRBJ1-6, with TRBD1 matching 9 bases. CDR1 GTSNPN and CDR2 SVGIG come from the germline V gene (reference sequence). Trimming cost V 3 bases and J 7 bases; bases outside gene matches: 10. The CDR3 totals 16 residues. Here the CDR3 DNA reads TGTGCCTGGAGCGTCCCGTCGGGGACAGGGAATTCACCCCTCCACTTT. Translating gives CAWSVPSGTGNSPLHF.

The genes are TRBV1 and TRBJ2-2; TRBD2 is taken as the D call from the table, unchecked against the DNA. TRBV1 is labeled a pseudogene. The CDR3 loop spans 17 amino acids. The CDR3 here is CTSSQGSGGQDTGELFF. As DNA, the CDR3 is TGCACCAGCAGCCAAGGTTCGGGGGGGCAGGACACCGGGGAGCTGTTTTTT.

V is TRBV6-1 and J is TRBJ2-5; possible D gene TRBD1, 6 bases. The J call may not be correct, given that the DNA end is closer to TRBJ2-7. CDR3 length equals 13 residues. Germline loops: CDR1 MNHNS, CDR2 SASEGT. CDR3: CASSGQSSYEQYF. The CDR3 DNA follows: TGTGCCAGCAGCGGACAGAGCTCCTACGAGCAGTACTTC.

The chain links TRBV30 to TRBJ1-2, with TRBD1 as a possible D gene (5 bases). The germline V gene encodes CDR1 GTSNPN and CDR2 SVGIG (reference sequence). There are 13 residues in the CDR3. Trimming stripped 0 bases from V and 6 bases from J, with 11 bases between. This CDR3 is CAWSVGAMDGYTF. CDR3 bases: TGTGCCTGGAGTGTCGGGGCGATGGATGGCTACACCTTC.

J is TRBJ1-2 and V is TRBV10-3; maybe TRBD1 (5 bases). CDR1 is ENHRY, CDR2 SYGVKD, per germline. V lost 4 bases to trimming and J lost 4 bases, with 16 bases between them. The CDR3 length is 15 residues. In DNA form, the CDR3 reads TGTGCCATCAGTGGGGGCCTGGATGGAGGCTATGGCTACACCTTC. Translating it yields CAISGGLDGGYGYTF.

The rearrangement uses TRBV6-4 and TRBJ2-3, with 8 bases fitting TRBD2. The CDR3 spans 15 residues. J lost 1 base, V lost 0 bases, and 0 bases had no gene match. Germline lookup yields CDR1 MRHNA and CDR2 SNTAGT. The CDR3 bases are TGTGCCAGCAGTGACTCGCGGGGGGGCACAGATACGCAGTATTTT. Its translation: CASSDSRGGTDTQYF.

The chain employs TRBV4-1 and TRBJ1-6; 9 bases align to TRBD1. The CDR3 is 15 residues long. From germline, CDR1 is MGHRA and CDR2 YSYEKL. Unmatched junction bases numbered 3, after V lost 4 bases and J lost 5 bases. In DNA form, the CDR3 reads TGCGCCAGCAGCCCCGGGACAGGGAATAATTCACCCCTCCACTTT. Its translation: CASSPGTGNNSPLHF.

The CDR3 region has the DNA TGTGCCAGCAGCTTGTACGGAGCCTACGAGCAGTACTTC. Translating gives CASSLYGAYEQYF. The chain links TRBV5-5 to TRBJ2-7; D gene ambiguous. The ends were cut back, 1 base at V and 2 bases at J, with 7 bases in the middle. Germline lookup yields CDR1 SGHKS and CDR2 YYEKEE (reference sequence). The CDR3 has 13 residues.

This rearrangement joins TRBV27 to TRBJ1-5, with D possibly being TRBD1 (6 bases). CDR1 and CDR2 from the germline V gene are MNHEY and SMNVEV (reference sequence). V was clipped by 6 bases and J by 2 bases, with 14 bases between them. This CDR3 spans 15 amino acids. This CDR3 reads CASSRTRGGNQPQHF. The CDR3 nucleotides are TGTGCCAGCAGCCGGACCAGGGGTGGCAATCAGCCCCAGCATTTT.

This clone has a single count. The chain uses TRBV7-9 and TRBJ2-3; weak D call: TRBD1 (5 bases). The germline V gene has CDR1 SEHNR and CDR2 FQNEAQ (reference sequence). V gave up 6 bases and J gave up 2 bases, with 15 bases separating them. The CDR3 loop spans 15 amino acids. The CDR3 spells CASSQQDDHTDTQYF. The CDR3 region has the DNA TGTGCCAGCAGTCAACAGGACGACCACACAGATACGCAGTATTTT.

The CDR3 DNA follows: TGCGCCAGCAGCTTGGGAGGGGTCGTCACTGAAGCTTTCTTT. Translation: CASSLGGVVTEAFF. The J gene is TRBJ1-1, the V gene TRBV5-1; D might be TRBD1 (5 bases). CDR3 length equals 14 residues. Germline CDR1 and CDR2: SGHRS and YFSETQ. V was cut by 0 bases and J by 4 bases, with 10 bases left in between. Full variable domain (remainder filled in from reference TRBV5-1 and TRBJ1-1): KAGVTQTPRYLIKTRGQQVTLSCSPISGHRSVSWYQQTPGQGLQFLFEYFSETQRNKGNFPGRFSGRQFSNSRSEMNVSTLELGDSALYLCASSLGGVVTEAFFGQGTRLTVV.

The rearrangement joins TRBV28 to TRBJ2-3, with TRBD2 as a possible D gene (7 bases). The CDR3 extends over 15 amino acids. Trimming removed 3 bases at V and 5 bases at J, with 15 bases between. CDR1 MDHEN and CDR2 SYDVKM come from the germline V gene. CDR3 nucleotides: TGTGCCAGCAGTTTGGGGGGGCCCCAGGGAGATACGCAGTATTTT. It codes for CASSLGGPQGDTQYF.

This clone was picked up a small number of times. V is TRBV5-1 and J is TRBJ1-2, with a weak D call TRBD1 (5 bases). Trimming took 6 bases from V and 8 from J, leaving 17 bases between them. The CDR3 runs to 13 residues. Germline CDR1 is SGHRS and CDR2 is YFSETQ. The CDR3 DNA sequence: TGCGCCAGCATCGGGGACCTCGGATCAGGCTACACCTTC. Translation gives CASIGDLGSGYTF.